The following is a T cell receptor (beta chain) sequence with its context. Antigen: not known. These data are taken from a study of monozygotic twins with inflammatory bowel disease. TCRdb reprocessed the 5' RACE reads, with one entry per CDR3 protein and no DNA. The sample has under 150,000 distinct CDR3 sequences. Study observations and caveats: Among IBD patients, fewer clonotypes were shared with others than among healthy twins, especially with disease activity.

The CDR3 is 15 residues long. The germline V gene has CDR1 SGHRS and CDR2 YFSETQ. The V call is TRBV5-1, the J call TRBJ1-2; TCRdb's assignment of TRBD1 cannot be checked, as there is no DNA. This sequence originates from a human donor with ulcerative colitis or Crohn's disease, or a healthy co-twin of an affected twin (not recorded which). The sequenced sample was blood. The chain's CDR3 is CASSPGQTGSGGYTF.